Listed here are 18 T cell receptor beta chains from one sample, sequenced in a study of T cell responses to AZD1222 COVID-19 vaccine. Repertoires were generated with immunoSEQ multiplex PCR, while TCRdb's copy carries only in-frame clones and drops some. The sample lists some 110,000 clones, around 87% occurring once. The sequenced sample was peripheral blood, obtained on day 0 of AZD1222 vaccination. All receptors come from an adult in good health.

This clone has a handful of counts. The chain is built from TRBV11-2 and TRBJ1-6; TRBD1 might be the D (5 bases). Germline CDR1 SGHAT, CDR2 FQNNGV. V gave up 6 bases and J gave up 7 bases, with 13 bases separating them. CDR3 length: 14 amino acids. The CDR3 spells CASSQGPINSPLHF. The DNA of the CDR3 is TGTGCCAGCAGTCAGGGCCCTATAAATTCACCCCTCCACTTT.

In this sample, this clone turned up once. Written as DNA, the CDR3 is TGTGCCAGCAGTTACCCCGGACAGGGTAACAATGAGCAGTTCTTC. This gives the protein CASSYPGQGNNEQFF. This chain joins TRBV6-6 and TRBJ2-1, with TRBD1 matching 8 bases. V shed 2 bases, J shed 5 bases, and the junction held 5 bases outside the gene matches. This CDR3 has 15 residues. Germline V gives CDR1 MNHNY, CDR2 SVGAGI (reference sequence).

This clone was counted once. This chain connects TRBV27 to TRBJ2-3, with D unresolved. Trimming pared 5 bases from V and 6 bases from J, leaving 18 bases between. The length of the CDR3 is 15 residues. CDR1 is MNHEY and CDR2 is SMNVEV in the germline V gene (reference sequence). CDR3 sequence reads: CASSPRPIRSDTQYF. CDR3 DNA sequence: TGTGCCAGCAGTCCCCGGCCGATACGTAGTGATACGCAGTATTTT.

V usage is TRBV6-5 and J usage is TRBJ1-4; D remains unclear. V was cut by 7 bases and J by 4 bases, with 13 bases left in between. This CDR3 region has 14 residues. Germline-derived CDR1 and CDR2 are MNHEY and SVGAGI. The CDR3: CASTAKLGNEKLFF. The DNA for the CDR3 is TGTGCCAGCACCGCGAAGTTGGGTAATGAAAAACTGTTTTTT.

This chain connects TRBV7-2 to TRBJ2-4; D unresolved. Trimming stripped 3 bases from V and 0 bases from J, with 18 bases between. This CDR3 region has 18 residues. CDR1 SGHTA and CDR2 FQGNSA come from the germline V gene. The CDR3: CASSFPPRKGPAKNIQYF. Here the CDR3 DNA reads TGTGCCAGCAGCTTCCCCCCTCGAAAGGGCCCAGCCAAAAACATTCAGTACTTC.

The J gene is TRBJ1-2, the V gene TRBV18; 9 bases agree with TRBD1. The CDR3 totals 14 residues. Germline CDR1 is KGHSH and CDR2 is LQKENI. The trim removed 3 bases at V and 6 bases at J, leaving 5 bases unmatched. CDR3 loop: CASSPGQGEDGYTF. The CDR3 DNA follows: TGTGCCAGCTCACCGGGACAGGGAGAGGATGGCTACACCTTC.

J is TRBJ1-2 and V is TRBV6-5, with a possible D match to TRBD1 (5 bases). V was clipped by 3 bases and J by 2 bases, with 13 bases between them. This CDR3 is built from 15 residues. Looked up from germline, CDR1 is MNHEY and CDR2 is SVGAGI. The CDR3 DNA reads TGTGCCAGCAGTTATATGTCAGGGAGCAACTATGGCTACACCTTC. Amino acid sequence: CASSYMSGSNYGYTF.

The sample holds a few counts of this clone. This chain joins TRBV5-6 and TRBJ2-1, with TRBD1 as a possible D gene (6 bases). This CDR3 region has 15 residues. Germline-derived CDR1 and CDR2 are SGHDT and YYEEEE. V was pared by 3 bases and J by 4 bases, with 14 bases between. In nucleotides, the CDR3 is TGTGCCAGCAGCTCCACAGGGAAATCATACAATGAGCAGTTCTTC. This translates into CASSSTGKSYNEQFF. The variable domain in full, with the rest retrieved from reference TRBV5-6 and TRBJ2-1, is DAGVTQSPTHLIKTRGQQVTLRCSPKSGHDTVSWYQQALGQGPQFIFQYYEEEERQRGNFPDRFSGHQFPNYSSELNVNALLLGDSALYLCASSSTGKSYNEQFFGPGTRLTVL.

This rearrangement joins TRBV21-1 to TRBJ1-5; the D segment call TRBD1 is taken from the table without a DNA check. TRBV21-1 represents a pseudogene. This CDR3 spans 16 amino acids. CDR3 sequence (DNA): TGTGCCAGCAGAGCAGTGGGACAAAGGGTTTATCAGCCCCAGCATTTT. Translating gives CASRAVGQRVYQPQHF.

CDR3 sequence: CATSRDLSNEQFF. The CDR3, as DNA: TGTGCCACCAGCAGAGATTTATCCAATGAGCAGTTCTTC. This chain uses TRBV15 with TRBJ2-1; D not certain. Germline V gene data show CDR1 as LNHNV and CDR2 as YYDKDF (reference sequence). The V end lost 0 bases, the J end lost 6 bases, and 6 bases lay between the germline ends. The CDR3 is made up of 13 amino acids.

The chain recombines TRBV9 with TRBJ2-3; D may be TRBD1 or TRBD2 (5 bases each). There are 16 residues in the CDR3. Germline lookup yields CDR1 SGDLS and CDR2 YYNGEE. Trimming stripped 0 bases from V and 4 bases from J, with 15 bases between. For the CDR3, the DNA is TGTGCCAGCAGCGTAGACTGGCTGAGGGGACCAGATACGCAGTATTTT. This translates into CASSVDWLRGPDTQYF.

V gene TRBV5-4 combines with J gene TRBJ1-1; the D gene is possibly TRBD1 (5 bases). There are 14 residues in the CDR3. Germline V gene data show CDR1 as SGHNT and CDR2 as YYREEE (reference sequence). With 3 bases removed from V and 4 bases from J, the gap between germline ends came to 13 bases. CDR3 in amino acids: CASSSRDRGTEAFF. The CDR3 coding sequence is TGTGCCAGCAGCTCAAGGGACCGGGGCACTGAAGCTTTCTTT.

The V gene is TRBV6-5, the J gene TRBJ1-2; D may be TRBD1 (6 bases). V dropped 6 bases and J dropped 2 bases, with 16 bases sitting between them. This CDR3 has 15 residues. Germline V CDR1 and CDR2: MNHEY, SVGAGI. In nucleotides, the CDR3 is TGTGCCAGCAGGGCCCGAGGGGGAGGAAACTATGGCTACACCTTC. Translation: CASRARGGGNYGYTF.

The genes are TRBV19 and TRBJ2-1; D perhaps matches TRBD2 (6 bases). The ends were cut back, 3 bases at V and 3 bases at J, with 12 bases in the middle. Germline CDR1 is LNHDA and CDR2 is SQIVND (reference sequence). CDR3 size: 15 residues. The CDR3 region has the DNA TGTGCCAGTAGTATCTCGGAGGGCGGCTACAATGAGCAGTTCTTC. Its translation: CASSISEGGYNEQFF. The full variable domain, completed using reference TRBV19 and TRBJ2-1, is DGGITQSPKYLFRKEGQNVTLSCEQNLNHDAMYWYRQDPGQGLRLIYYSQIVNDFQKGDIAEGYSVSREKKESFPLTVTSAQKNPTAFYLCASSISEGGYNEQFFGPGTRLTVL.

This sequence joins TRBV9 and TRBJ1-2; D ambiguous. This CDR3 is 11 amino acids long. CDR1 and CDR2 from the germline V gene are SGDLS and YYNGEE. V was clipped by 7 bases and J by 4 bases, with 8 bases between them. The CDR3 region has the DNA TGTGCCAGCGGGTCAGCCTATGGCTACACCTTC. It encodes CASGSAYGYTF. The variable domain in full, with the rest retrieved from reference TRBV9 and TRBJ1-2, is DSGVTQTPKHLITATGQRVTLRCSPRSGDLSVYWYQQSLDQGLQFLIQYYNGEERAKGNILERFSAQQFPDLHSELNLSSLELGDSALYFCASGSAYGYTFGSGTRLTVV.

The V and J genes are TRBV5-4 and TRBJ2-2; 9 bases match TRBD1. CDR3 length: 15 residues. V shed 4 bases and J 4 bases; nucleotides not matched to a gene: 5. In germline, CDR1 is SGHNT, CDR2 YYREEE (reference sequence). CDR3 nucleotide sequence: TGTGCCAGCAGCCTGGGACAGGGATTCACCGGGGAGCTGTTTTTT. Translated, it gives CASSLGQGFTGELFF.

V usage is TRBV4-3 and J usage is TRBJ1-6, with a tentative D call TRBD1 (6 bases). CDR3 size: 16 residues. Trimming pared 0 bases from V and 0 bases from J, leaving 6 bases between. Germline loops: CDR1 LGHNA, CDR2 YSLEER. CDR3 DNA sequence: TGCGCCAGCAGCCAAGACAGGGGCTCCTATAATTCACCCCTCCACTTT. The encoded protein is CASSQDRGSYNSPLHF.

The chain has TRBV5-4 and TRBJ2-3, with D unresolved. Germline values: CDR1 SGHNT, CDR2 YYREEE (reference sequence). Trimming removed 1 base from V and 0 bases from J, with 12 bases in between. The CDR3 covers 16 residues. For the CDR3, the DNA is TGTGCCAGCAGCTTGCCGGCTCACGCTAGCACAGATACGCAGTATTTT. This gives the protein CASSLPAHASTDTQYF.